The 26 T cell receptor beta chains below all came from one sample that was sequenced in a study of patients and donors after allogeneic stem cell transplantation. TCRdb reprocessed the RT-PCR reads via MiXCR and lists one record per CDR3 protein. The table has hundreds of thousands of distinct CDR3 sequences, roughly 16% seen once. Source material: blood, either unsorted or a sorted T cell fraction (not recorded which). The source of these receptors is a human donor who was either an allogeneic HSCT recipient or a stem cell or donor lymphocyte infusion donor (not recorded which). It is not recorded whose cells these are; they may come from a transplant donor.

This clonotype was counted only a few times. J is TRBJ1-1 and V is TRBV20-1; D remains ambiguous. The CDR3 contains 14 residues. V shed 6 bases and J shed 0 bases, with 14 bases lying between them. The germline CDR1 and CDR2 sequences are DFQATT and SNEGSKA (reference sequence). DNA of the CDR3: TGCAGTGCCCAGGACGAGGGAATGAACACTGAAGCTTTCTTT. Translating it yields CSAQDEGMNTEAFF.

V is TRBV12-3 or TRBV12-4 and J is TRBJ1-1; possible D gene TRBD1, 5 bases. Trimming took 6 bases from V and 0 from J, leaving 11 bases between them. The CDR3 spans 14 residues. CDR3 sequence: CASRDGHLNTEAFF. In DNA form, the CDR3 reads TGTGCCAGCAGAGACGGACACCTGAACACTGAAGCTTTCTTT.

This clonotype was observed a handful of times. This sequence joins TRBV19 and TRBJ2-5; tentative D call: TRBD1 (5 bases). Germline-derived CDR1 and CDR2 are LNHDA and SQIVND (reference sequence). The CDR3 is 13 residues long. V shed 5 bases and J shed 6 bases, with 13 bases lying between them. DNA of the CDR3: TGTGCCAGTAGTTCCCAGGGTTCGCAGACCCAGTACTTC. Its translation: CASSSQGSQTQYF.

The chain couples TRBV5-6 to TRBJ2-5; 7 positions agree with TRBD1. This CDR3 region has 13 residues. V lost 4 bases and J lost 3; bases outside the gene matches: 3. Germline V gives CDR1 SGHDT, CDR2 YYEEEE. CDR3 amino acids: CASSADRKETQYF. CDR3 in DNA: TGTGCCAGCAGCGCGGACAGGAAAGAGACCCAGTACTTC.

This sequence joins TRBV30 and TRBJ1-2, with D perhaps matching TRBD1 (5 bases). V dropped 5 bases and J dropped 5 bases, with 9 bases sitting between them. The CDR3 has 11 residues. The germline gives CDR1 GTSNPN, CDR2 SVGIG (reference sequence). In DNA form, the CDR3 reads TGTGCCTGGCAGGGAGAGTATGGCTACACCTTC. Its translation: CAWQGEYGYTF.

This clonotype appeared many times. CDR3 sequence reads: CASSPRTGIFTEAFF. CDR3 coding DNA: TGTGCCAGCAGTCCCCGGACAGGGATCTTCACTGAAGCTTTCTTT. This chain joins TRBV27 and TRBJ1-1, with 8 bases that match TRBD1. Trimming at V came to 5 bases and at J to 4 bases, leaving 9 bases not matched to a gene. The CDR3 has 15 amino acids. Germline CDR1 and CDR2: MNHEY and SMNVEV (reference sequence).

The chain has TRBV3-1 and TRBJ1-1; D not resolved. The CDR3 contains 13 residues. V dropped 2 bases and J dropped 4 bases, with 8 bases sitting between them. CDR1 is LGHDT, CDR2 YNNKEL, per germline (reference sequence). The CDR3: CASSQILGTEAFF. The CDR3 DNA follows: TGTGCCAGCAGCCAAATTTTGGGCACTGAAGCTTTCTTT.

This clonotype was seen at least ten times. The chain carries TRBV4-1 and TRBJ2-5, with a possible D match to TRBD1 (5 bases). The V and J ends lost 0 bases and 2 bases respectively, with 10 bases between them. The CDR3 is 15 residues long. The germline V gene encodes CDR1 MGHRA and CDR2 YSYEKL. In DNA form, the CDR3 reads TGCGCCAGCAGCCAAGACCGACAGCTACAAGAGACCCAGTACTTC. Translation gives CASSQDRQLQETQYF.

This chain joins TRBV29-1 and TRBJ2-7; D is unclear. The CDR3 loop spans 11 amino acids. The germline CDR1 and CDR2 sequences are SQVTM and ANQGSEA. V shed 3 bases and J shed 3 bases, with 6 bases lying between them. The CDR3 reads CSVERCYEQYF. The CDR3 nucleotides read TGCAGCGTTGAGCGATGCTACGAGCAGTACTTC.

The chain carries TRBV29-1 and TRBJ1-2, with TRBD1 matching over 10 bases. CDR3 length: 13 residues. The germline V gene encodes CDR1 SQVTM and CDR2 ANQGSEA. Trimming removed 6 bases from V and 13 bases from J; junction bases left unmatched: 14. CDR3 sequence: CSVATRDRGDPTF. In nucleotides, the CDR3 is TGCAGCGTGGCCACCCGGGACAGGGGCGACCCCACCTTC.

This clonotype showed up just a few times. The CDR3, as DNA: TGCAGTGCTAGAGAGGGGGGCCTAAGGCACGAGCAGTACTTC. It is translated as CSAREGGLRHEQYF. V is TRBV20-1 and J is TRBJ2-7; D assignment may be TRBD1 or TRBD2 (6 bases each). The V gene's germline CDR1 is DFQATT and CDR2 SNEGSKA (reference sequence). V lost 0 bases and J lost 5, with 14 bases in between. The CDR3 extends over 14 amino acids.

The chain joins TRBV19 to TRBJ2-1; 9 positions match TRBD2. This CDR3 is built from 18 residues. The trim removed 0 bases at V and 0 bases at J, leaving 6 bases unmatched. Germline V gene data show CDR1 as LNHDA and CDR2 as SQIVND (reference sequence). DNA of the CDR3: TGTGCCAGTAGTATAGATGGACTAGCGCTGAGCTCCTACAATGAGCAGTTCTTC. This codes for CASSIDGLALSSYNEQFF.

The chain carries TRBV27 and TRBJ2-1; 14 bases fit TRBD2. This CDR3 comprises 16 residues. CDR1 and CDR2 (germline): MNHEY, SMNVEV (reference sequence). The V and J ends lost 7 bases and 6 bases, in that order; junction bases with no gene match: 8. CDR3: CASKTTGTSGGNEQFF. The CDR3 nucleotides are TGTGCCAGCAAGACGACCGGGACTAGCGGGGGCAATGAGCAGTTCTTC.

The chain combines TRBV6-5 with TRBJ2-2, with D maybe TRBD1 (5 bases). Looked up from germline, CDR1 is MNHEY and CDR2 is SVGAGI. The CDR3 contains 19 residues. Deletions cut 2 bases from V and 0 bases from J, with 19 bases between. CDR3 amino acids: CASSYLPPTGAANTGELFF. CDR3 bases: TGTGCCAGCAGTTACCTCCCCCCCACAGGTGCCGCGAACACCGGGGAGCTGTTTTTT.

This clonotype has more than one count but fewer than ten. This chain links TRBV7-9 with TRBJ2-1; D gene unclear. CDR1 is SEHNR, CDR2 FQNEAQ, per germline (reference sequence). Trimming removed 5 bases from V and 7 bases from J, with 12 bases in between. This CDR3 is 13 amino acids long. The CDR3 loop is CASSPSATNEQFF. As DNA, the CDR3 is TGTGCCAGCAGCCCCTCGGCGACGAATGAGCAGTTCTTC.

This clonotype was seen a handful of times. The chain links TRBV4-1 to TRBJ2-1; 14 positions agree with TRBD2. In germline, CDR1 is MGHRA, CDR2 YSYEKL. With 4 bases clipped from V and 7 bases from J, the junction kept 6 bases outside the gene matches. There are 16 residues in the CDR3. CDR3 residues: CASSPTSGRDFNEQFF. The CDR3 nucleotides are TGCGCCAGCAGCCCGACTAGCGGGAGGGATTTTAATGAGCAGTTCTTC.

The chain couples TRBV4-3 to TRBJ2-1; 9 nucleotides agree with TRBD2. Germline values: CDR1 LGHNA, CDR2 YSLEER. After removal of 0 bases from V and 4 bases from J, the junction contained 1 base not matched to a gene. The CDR3 is 15 residues long. The CDR3 is CASSQERGGYNEQFF. For the CDR3, the DNA is TGCGCCAGCAGCCAAGAGCGGGGGGGATACAATGAGCAGTTCTTC.

The chain is built from TRBV7-2 and TRBJ2-5; possible D gene TRBD2, 6 bases. V lost 1 base and J 0 bases, leaving 9 bases between the germline ends. The germline V gene has CDR1 SGHTA and CDR2 FQGNSA. The CDR3 extends over 15 amino acids. The CDR3 region has the DNA TGTGCCAGCAGCTTAGTGCGGGACTACCAAGAGACCCAGTACTTC. Residues: CASSLVRDYQETQYF.

This clonotype was picked up many times. The chain joins TRBV25-1 to TRBJ2-3, with a possible D match to TRBD2 (5 bases). The germline V and J ends were trimmed by 8 bases and 0 bases, with 12 bases remaining between them. CDR1 is MGHDK and CDR2 is SYGVNS in the germline V gene. The length of the CDR3 is 14 residues. CDR3 amino acids: CASSRAGSTDTQYF. The CDR3 DNA sequence: TGTGCCAGCTCGAGGGCTGGTAGCACAGATACGCAGTATTTT.

The genes are TRBV15 and TRBJ2-1, with 12 bases aligning to TRBD1. Per the germline V gene, CDR1 is LNHNV and CDR2 is YYDKDF (reference sequence). The CDR3 runs to 17 residues. V shed 3 bases and J 0 bases; nucleotides not matched to a gene: 3. CDR3 sequence (DNA): TGTGCCACCAGCAGGGGACAGGGGGCCGACTCCTACAATGAGCAGTTCTTC. It codes for CATSRGQGADSYNEQFF.

J is TRBJ2-7 and V is TRBV4-1; TRBD2 agrees at 8 bases. The CDR3 has 17 residues. Germline CDR1 MGHRA, CDR2 YSYEKL. Unmatched junction bases numbered 8, after V lost 1 base and J lost 0 bases. CDR3 in amino acids: CASSQAGPGGSSYEQYF. CDR3 coding DNA: TGCGCCAGCAGCCAAGCAGGCCCGGGGGGGAGCTCCTACGAGCAGTACTTC.

In this sample, this clonotype turned up many times. The chain combines TRBV12-3 or TRBV12-4 with TRBJ2-3, with 7 bases identical to TRBD1. This CDR3 region has 14 residues. Unmatched junction bases numbered 1, after V lost 4 bases and J lost 0 bases. CDR3 in amino acids: CASSSGQSTDTQYF. Written as DNA, the CDR3 is TGTGCCAGCAGTTCGGGACAGAGCACAGATACGCAGTATTTT.

This clonotype was detected ten times or more. The chain combines TRBV12-3 or TRBV12-4 with TRBJ2-7; perhaps D is TRBD1 or TRBD2 (5 bases each). The CDR3 consists of 13 residues. V shed 7 bases and J shed 1 base, with 11 bases lying between them. The CDR3: CASKGTDSYEQYF. CDR3 nucleotide sequence: TGTGCCAGCAAAGGGACGGATTCCTACGAGCAGTACTTC.

This clonotype was counted a few times. The chain couples TRBV9 to TRBJ1-3; 7 bases are a match to TRBD1. The length of the CDR3 is 15 residues. V lost 4 bases, J lost 4 bases, and 8 bases stayed unmatched. Germline lookup yields CDR1 SGDLS and CDR2 YYNGEE. CDR3 residues: CASSPGRGKGNTIYF. In DNA form, the CDR3 reads TGTGCCAGCAGCCCCGGCAGGGGGAAAGGAAACACCATATATTTT. Full variable domain (missing parts from reference TRBV9 and TRBJ1-3): DSGVTQTPKHLITATGQRVTLRCSPRSGDLSVYWYQQSLDQGLQFLIQYYNGEERAKGNILERFSAQQFPDLHSELNLSSLELGDSALYFCASSPGRGKGNTIYFGEGSWLTVV.

This clonotype was observed many times. V gene TRBV24-1 combines with J gene TRBJ1-1; 9 bases match TRBD1. The junction had 14 bases not matched to a gene; V was cut back by 9 bases and J by 7 bases. This CDR3 is 15 amino acids long. Germline V gives CDR1 KGHDR, CDR2 SFDVKD. CDR3 sequence: CATSFGTGRAYEAFF. The CDR3 DNA is TGTGCCACCTCGTTTGGGACAGGGAGGGCCTATGAAGCTTTCTTT.

The genes are TRBV7-9 and TRBJ2-7, with D perhaps matching TRBD1 (5 bases). Germline lookup yields CDR1 SEHNR and CDR2 FQNEAQ (reference sequence). The length of the CDR3 is 16 residues. Trimming took 4 bases from V and 0 from J, leaving 16 bases between them. The CDR3 DNA reads TGTGCCAGCAGCTCCCTGGAAGGGGCTCACTCCTACGAGCAGTACTTC. It encodes CASSSLEGAHSYEQYF.